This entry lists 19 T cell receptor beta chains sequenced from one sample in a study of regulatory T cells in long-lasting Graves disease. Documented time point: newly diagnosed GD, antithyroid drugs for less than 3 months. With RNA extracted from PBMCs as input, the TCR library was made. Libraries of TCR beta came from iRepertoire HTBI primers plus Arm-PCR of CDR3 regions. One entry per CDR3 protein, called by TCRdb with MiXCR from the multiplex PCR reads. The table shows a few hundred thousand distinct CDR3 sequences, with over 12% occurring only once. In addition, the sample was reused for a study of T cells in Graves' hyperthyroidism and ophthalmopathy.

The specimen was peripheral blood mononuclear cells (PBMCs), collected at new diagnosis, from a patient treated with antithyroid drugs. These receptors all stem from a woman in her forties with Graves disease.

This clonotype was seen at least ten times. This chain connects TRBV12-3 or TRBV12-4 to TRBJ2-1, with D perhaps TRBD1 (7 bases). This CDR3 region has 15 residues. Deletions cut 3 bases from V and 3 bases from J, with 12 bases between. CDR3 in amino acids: CASSFGGGGYNEQFF. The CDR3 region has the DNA TGTGCCAGCAGTTTTGGAGGGGGCGGCTACAATGAGCAGTTCTTC.

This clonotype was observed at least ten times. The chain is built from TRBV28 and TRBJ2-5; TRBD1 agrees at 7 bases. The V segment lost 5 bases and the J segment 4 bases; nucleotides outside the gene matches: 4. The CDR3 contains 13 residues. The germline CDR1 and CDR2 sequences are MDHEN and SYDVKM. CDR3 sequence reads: CASSLTGRETQYF. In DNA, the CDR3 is TGTGCCAGCAGTCTGACAGGGAGAGAGACCCAGTACTTC.

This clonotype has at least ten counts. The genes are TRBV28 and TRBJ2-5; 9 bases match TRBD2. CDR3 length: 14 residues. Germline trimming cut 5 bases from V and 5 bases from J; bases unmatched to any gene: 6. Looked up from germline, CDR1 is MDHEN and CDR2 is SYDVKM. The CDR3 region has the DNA TGTGCCAGCAGTCTCCGACTAGCGGTGGAGACCCAGTACTTC. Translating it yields CASSLRLAVETQYF.

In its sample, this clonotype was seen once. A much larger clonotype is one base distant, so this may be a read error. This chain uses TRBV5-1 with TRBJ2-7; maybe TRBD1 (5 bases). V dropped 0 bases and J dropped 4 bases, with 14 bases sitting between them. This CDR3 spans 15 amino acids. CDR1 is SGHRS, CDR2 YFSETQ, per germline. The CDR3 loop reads CASSLGQWLVYEQYF. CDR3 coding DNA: TGCGCCAGCAGCTTGGGACAGTGGCTGGTGTACGAGCAGTACTTC.

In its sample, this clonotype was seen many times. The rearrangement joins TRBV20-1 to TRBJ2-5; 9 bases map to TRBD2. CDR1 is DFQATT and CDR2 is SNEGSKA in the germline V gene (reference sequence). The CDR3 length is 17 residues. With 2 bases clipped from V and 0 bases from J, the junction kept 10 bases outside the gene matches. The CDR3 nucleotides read TGCAGTGCTAGATCGATGACCGCTAGCGGGAACCAAGAGACCCAGTACTTC. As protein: CSARSMTASGNQETQYF.

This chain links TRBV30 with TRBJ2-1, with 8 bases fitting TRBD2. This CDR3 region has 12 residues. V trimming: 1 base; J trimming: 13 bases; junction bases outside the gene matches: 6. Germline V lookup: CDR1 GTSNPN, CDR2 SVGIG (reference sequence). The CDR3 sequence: CAWSETSAKQFF. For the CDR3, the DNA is TGTGCCTGGAGTGAGACTAGCGCAAAACAGTTCTTC.

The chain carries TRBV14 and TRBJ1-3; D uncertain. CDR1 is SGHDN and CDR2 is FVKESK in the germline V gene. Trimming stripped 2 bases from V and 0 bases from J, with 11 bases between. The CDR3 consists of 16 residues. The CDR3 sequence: CASSQKLHNSGNTIYF. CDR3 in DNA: TGTGCCAGCAGCCAAAAATTGCACAACTCTGGAAACACCATATATTTT.

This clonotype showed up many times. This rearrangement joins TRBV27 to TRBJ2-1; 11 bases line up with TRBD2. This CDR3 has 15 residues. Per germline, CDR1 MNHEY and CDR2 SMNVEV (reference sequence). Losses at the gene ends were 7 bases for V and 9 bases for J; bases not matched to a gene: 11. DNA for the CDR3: TGTGCCAGCACCTTTAGCGGGAGGGCTGGTAGTGAGCAGTTCTTC. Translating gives CASTFSGRAGSEQFF.

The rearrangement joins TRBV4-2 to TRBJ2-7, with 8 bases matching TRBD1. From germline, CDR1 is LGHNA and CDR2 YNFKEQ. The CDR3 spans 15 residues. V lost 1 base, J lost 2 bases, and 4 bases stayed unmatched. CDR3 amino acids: CASSQGQGPPYEQYF. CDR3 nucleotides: TGTGCCAGCAGCCAAGGACAGGGGCCGCCCTACGAGCAGTACTTC.

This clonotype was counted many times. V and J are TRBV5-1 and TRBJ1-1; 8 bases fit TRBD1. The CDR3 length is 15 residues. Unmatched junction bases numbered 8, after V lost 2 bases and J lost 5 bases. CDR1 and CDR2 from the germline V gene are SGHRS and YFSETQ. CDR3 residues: CASSLQTGGNTEAFF. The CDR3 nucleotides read TGCGCCAGCAGCTTACAAACAGGGGGAAATACTGAAGCTTTCTTT.

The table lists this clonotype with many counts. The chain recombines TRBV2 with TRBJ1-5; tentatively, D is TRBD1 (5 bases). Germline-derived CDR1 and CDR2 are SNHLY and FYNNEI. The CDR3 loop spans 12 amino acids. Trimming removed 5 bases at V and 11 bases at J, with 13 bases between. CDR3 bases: TGTGCCAGCAGTTCCCGAGGGGCGTCCCAGCATTTT. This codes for CASSSRGASQHF.

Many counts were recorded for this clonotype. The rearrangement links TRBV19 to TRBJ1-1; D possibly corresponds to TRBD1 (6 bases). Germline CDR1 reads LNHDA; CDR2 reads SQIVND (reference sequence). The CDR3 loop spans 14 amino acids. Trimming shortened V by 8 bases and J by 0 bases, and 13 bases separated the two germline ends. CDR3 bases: TGTGCCAGTGGAACGGACAGCATGAACACTGAAGCTTTCTTT. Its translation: CASGTDSMNTEAFF.

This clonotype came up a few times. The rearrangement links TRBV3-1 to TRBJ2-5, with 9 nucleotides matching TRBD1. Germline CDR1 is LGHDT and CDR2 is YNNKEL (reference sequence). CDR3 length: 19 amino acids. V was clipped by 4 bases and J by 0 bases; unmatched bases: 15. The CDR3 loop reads CASSPTGTGTTDYQETQYF. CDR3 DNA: TGTGCCAGCAGCCCGACCGGGACAGGGACAACAGATTACCAAGAGACCCAGTACTTC.

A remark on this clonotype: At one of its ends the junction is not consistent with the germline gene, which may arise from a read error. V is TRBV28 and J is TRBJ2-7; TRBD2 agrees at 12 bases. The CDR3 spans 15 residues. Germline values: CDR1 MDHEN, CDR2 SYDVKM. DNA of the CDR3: TGTACCAGCAGTTCCGGACTAGCGGGATCCTACGAGCAGTACTTC. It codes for CTSSSGLAGSYEQYF. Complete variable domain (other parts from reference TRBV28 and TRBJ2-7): DVKVTQSSRYLVKRTGEKVFLECVQDMDHENMFWYRQDPGLGLRLIYFSYDVKMKEKGDIPEGYSVSREKKERFSLILESASTNQTSMYLCTSSSGLAGSYEQYFGPGTRLTVT.

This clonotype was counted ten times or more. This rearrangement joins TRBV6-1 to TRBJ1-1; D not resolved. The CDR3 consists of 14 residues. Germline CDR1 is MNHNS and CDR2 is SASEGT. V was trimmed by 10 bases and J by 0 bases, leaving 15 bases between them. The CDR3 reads CATLPATMNTEAFF. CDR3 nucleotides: TGTGCCACCCTCCCCGCGACAATGAACACTGAAGCTTTCTTT.

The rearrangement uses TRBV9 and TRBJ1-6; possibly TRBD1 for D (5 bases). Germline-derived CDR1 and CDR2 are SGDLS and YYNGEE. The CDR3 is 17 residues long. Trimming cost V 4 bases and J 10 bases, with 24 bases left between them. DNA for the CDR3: TGTGCCAGCAGCCCCCGCTCAGAGGCGCTGGGGGGATCACCCCTCCACTTT. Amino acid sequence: CASSPRSEALGGSPLHF.

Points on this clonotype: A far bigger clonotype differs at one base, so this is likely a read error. The CDR3: CASTKERSTEAFF. In DNA, the CDR3 is TGTGCCAGCACCAAAGAGAGGAGCACTGAAGCTTTCTTT. The rearrangement links TRBV7-9 to TRBJ1-1; D unclear. Germline assignment: CDR1 SEHNR and CDR2 FQNEAQ (reference sequence). The CDR3 covers 13 residues. The V gene lost 7 bases and the J gene lost 4 bases, with 13 bases spanning the gap.

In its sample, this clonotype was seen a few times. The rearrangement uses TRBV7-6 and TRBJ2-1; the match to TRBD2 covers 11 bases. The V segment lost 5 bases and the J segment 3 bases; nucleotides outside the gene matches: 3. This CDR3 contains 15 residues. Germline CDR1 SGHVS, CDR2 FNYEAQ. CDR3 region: CASSMTSGDYNEQFF. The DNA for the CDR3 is TGTGCCAGCAGCATGACTAGCGGGGACTACAATGAGCAGTTCTTC.

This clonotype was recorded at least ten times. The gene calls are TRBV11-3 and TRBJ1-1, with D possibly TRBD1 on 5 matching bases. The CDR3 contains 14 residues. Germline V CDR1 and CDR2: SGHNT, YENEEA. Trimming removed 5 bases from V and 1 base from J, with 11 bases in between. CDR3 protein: CASSPRDGNTEAFF. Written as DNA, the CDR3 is TGTGCCAGCAGCCCGAGGGACGGGAACACTGAAGCTTTCTTT.